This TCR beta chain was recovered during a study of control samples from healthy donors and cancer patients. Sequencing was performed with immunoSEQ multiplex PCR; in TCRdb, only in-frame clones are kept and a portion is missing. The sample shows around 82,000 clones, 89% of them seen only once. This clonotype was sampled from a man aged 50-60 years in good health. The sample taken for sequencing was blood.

CDR3 bases: TGTGCCAGCAGCCAAGTAACGGGGGCCTACACAGATACGCAGTATTTT. Residues: CASSQVTGAYTDTQYF. J is TRBJ2-3 and V is TRBV4-2; possibly TRBD1 or TRBD2 for D (6 bases each). CDR3 length equals 16 residues. Germline CDR1 is LGHNA and CDR2 is YNFKEQ. V shed 1 base and J shed 2 bases, with 13 bases lying between them.